The text below deals with one TCR beta chain. The data were produced by immunoSEQ multiplex PCR, yet TCRdb's version contains in-frame clones alone and is incomplete. The sample yields over a million clones, around 78% seen once. CDR1 and CDR2 from the germline V gene are MDHEN and SYDVKM. This CDR3 is 17 amino acids long. The J segment lost 4 bases and the V segment lost 5 bases, leaving 11 bases of the junction unmatched. These data originate in a study of shared clonotypes between healthy human individuals. The specimen sequenced was memory CD4+ T cells from PBMCs. Subset in this sample: CD45RA-negative fraction. The chain is built from TRBV28 and TRBJ2-1, with 10 bases matching TRBD1. The sequence was collected from a man younger than 35 in good health. Some clones in this sample may be carry-over from other donors' samples. CDR3 sequence (DNA): TGTGCCAGCAGTGCTAAATCCGGGACAGGGGTATACAATGAGCAGTTCTTC. Amino acids: CASSAKSGTGVYNEQFF.